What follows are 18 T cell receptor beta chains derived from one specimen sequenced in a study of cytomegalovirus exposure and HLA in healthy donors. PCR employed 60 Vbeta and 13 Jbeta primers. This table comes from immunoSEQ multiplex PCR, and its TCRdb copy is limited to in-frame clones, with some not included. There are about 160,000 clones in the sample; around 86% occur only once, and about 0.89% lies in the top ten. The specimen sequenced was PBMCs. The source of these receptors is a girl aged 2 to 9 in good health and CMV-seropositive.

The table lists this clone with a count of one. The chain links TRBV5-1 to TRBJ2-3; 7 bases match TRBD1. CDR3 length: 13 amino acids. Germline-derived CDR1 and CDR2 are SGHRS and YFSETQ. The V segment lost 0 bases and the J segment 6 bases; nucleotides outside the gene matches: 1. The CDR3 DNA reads TGCGCCAGCAGCTTGGAGGGACAGGATACGCAGTATTTT. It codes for CASSLEGQDTQYF. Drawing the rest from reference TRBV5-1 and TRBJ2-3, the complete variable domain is KAGVTQTPRYLIKTRGQQVTLSCSPISGHRSVSWYQQTPGQGLQFLFEYFSETQRNKGNFPGRFSGRQFSNSRSEMNVSTLELGDSALYLCASSLEGQDTQYFGPGTRLTVL.

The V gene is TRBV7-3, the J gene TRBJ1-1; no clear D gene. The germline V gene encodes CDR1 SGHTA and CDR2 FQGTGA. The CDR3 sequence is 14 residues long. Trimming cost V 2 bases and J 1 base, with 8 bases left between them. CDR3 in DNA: TGTGCCAGCAGCTTAGGATACAGGAACACTGAAGCTTTCTTT. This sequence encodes CASSLGYRNTEAFF.

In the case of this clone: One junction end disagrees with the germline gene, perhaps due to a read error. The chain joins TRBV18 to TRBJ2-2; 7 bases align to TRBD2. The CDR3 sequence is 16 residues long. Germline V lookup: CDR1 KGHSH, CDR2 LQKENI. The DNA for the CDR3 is TGTGCCAGCTCCCCTACCTTACTAGCGAACGCCGGGGAGCTGTTTTTT. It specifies CASSPTLLANAGELFF.

This CDR3 is CASSAPGLAGTYEQFF. The CDR3 DNA reads as TGTGCCAGCAGCGCCCCGGGACTAGCGGGAACCTATGAGCAGTTCTTC. This chain connects TRBV9 to TRBJ2-1; TRBD2 matches at 13 bases. CDR1 and CDR2 (germline): SGDLS, YYNGEE. Trimming at V came to 3 bases and at J to 8 bases, leaving 8 bases not matched to a gene. The CDR3 runs 16 residues.

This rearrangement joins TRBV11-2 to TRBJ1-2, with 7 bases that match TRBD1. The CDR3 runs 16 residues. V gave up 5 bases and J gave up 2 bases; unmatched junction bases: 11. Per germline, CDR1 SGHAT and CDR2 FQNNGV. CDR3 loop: CASSPGPGTANYGYTF. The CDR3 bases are TGTGCCAGCAGCCCGGGACCCGGGACAGCAAACTATGGCTACACCTTC.

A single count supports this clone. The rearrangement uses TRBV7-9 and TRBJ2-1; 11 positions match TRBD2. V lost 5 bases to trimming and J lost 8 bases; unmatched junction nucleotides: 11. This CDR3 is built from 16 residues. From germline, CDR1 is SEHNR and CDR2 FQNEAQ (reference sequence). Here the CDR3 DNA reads TGTGCCAGCAGCCTAGTTAGCGGGAGGGCAGACCATGAGCAGTTCTTC. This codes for CASSLVSGRADHEQFF.

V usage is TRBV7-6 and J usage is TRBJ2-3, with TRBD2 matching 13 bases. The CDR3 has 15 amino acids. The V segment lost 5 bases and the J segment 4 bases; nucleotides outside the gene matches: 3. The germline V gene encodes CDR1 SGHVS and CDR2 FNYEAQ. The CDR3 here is CASSPGLAGADTQYF. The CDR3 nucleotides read TGTGCCAGCAGCCCAGGACTAGCGGGAGCAGATACGCAGTATTTT.

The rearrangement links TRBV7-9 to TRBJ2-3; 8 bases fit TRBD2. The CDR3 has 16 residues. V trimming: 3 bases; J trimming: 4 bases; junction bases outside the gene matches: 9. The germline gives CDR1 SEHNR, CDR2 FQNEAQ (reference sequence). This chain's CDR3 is CASSFFGGVGADTQYF. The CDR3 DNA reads TGTGCCAGCAGCTTCTTCGGGGGGGTCGGCGCAGATACGCAGTATTTT.

CDR3 in amino acids: CSVVLQGSYEQYF. CDR3 in DNA: TGCAGCGTTGTTTTACAGGGCTCCTACGAGCAGTACTTC. This chain links TRBV29-1 with TRBJ2-7; tentative D call: TRBD1 (6 bases). This CDR3 spans 13 amino acids. Germline CDR1 reads SQVTM; CDR2 reads ANQGSEA. The V and J ends lost 4 bases and 0 bases respectively, with 10 bases between them.

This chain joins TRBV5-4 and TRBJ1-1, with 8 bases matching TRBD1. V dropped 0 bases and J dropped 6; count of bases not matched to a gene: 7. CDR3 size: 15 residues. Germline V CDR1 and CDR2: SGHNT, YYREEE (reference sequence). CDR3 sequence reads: CASSLGQGLYAEAFF. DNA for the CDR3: TGTGCCAGCAGCTTGGGACAGGGGCTCTACGCTGAAGCTTTCTTT.

CDR3 region: CASSLDTWDREALGEPAGTEAFF. The CDR3 DNA follows: TGCGCCAGCAGCTTGGATACCTGGGACAGGGAGGCCCTGGGTGAGCCTGCGGGCACTGAAGCTTTCTTT. This chain joins TRBV5-1 and TRBJ1-1; the match to TRBD1 covers 9 bases. The CDR3 is 23 residues long. V dropped 0 bases and J dropped 4; count of bases not matched to a gene: 28. Germline V CDR1 and CDR2: SGHRS, YFSETQ.

The CDR3: CASSLVGDTYNEQFF. DNA of the CDR3: TGTGCCAGCAGTTTAGTAGGGGATACCTACAATGAGCAGTTCTTC. The V call is TRBV27, the J call TRBJ2-1, with D tentatively TRBD1 (5 bases). Trimming removed 2 bases at V and 2 bases at J, with 10 bases between. The CDR3 sequence is 15 residues long. CDR1 and CDR2 from the germline V gene are MNHEY and SMNVEV (reference sequence).

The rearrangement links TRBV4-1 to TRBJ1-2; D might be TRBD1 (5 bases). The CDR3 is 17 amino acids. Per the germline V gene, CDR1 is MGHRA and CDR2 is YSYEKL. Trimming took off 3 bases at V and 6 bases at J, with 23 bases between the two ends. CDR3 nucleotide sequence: TGCGCCAGCAGCCATCTCGCCGATCGTCTTCACAGGAATGGCTACACCTTC. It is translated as CASSHLADRLHRNGYTF.

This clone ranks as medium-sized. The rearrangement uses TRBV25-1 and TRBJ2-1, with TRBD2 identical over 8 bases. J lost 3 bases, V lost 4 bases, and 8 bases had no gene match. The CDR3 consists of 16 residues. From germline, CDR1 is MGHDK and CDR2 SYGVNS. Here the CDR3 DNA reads TGTGCCAGCAGTGGCGGCGGGGCGGGAGGCTACAATGAGCAGTTCTTC. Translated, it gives CASSGGGAGGYNEQFF.

The CDR3 DNA sequence: TGTGCCAGCAGCTTAAGTCGGCAGGGGAATGAAAAACTGTTTTTT. This gives the protein CASSLSRQGNEKLFF. J is TRBJ1-4 and V is TRBV7-9; D is possibly TRBD1 (6 bases). Germline V gene data show CDR1 as SEHNR and CDR2 as FQNEAQ (reference sequence). Trimming shortened V by 2 bases and J by 5 bases, and 12 bases separated the two germline ends. There are 15 residues in the CDR3.

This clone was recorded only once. The CDR3 is CASSLDRRYQPQHF. The DNA for the CDR3 is TGCGCCAGCAGCTTGGACAGGCGTTATCAGCCCCAGCATTTT. This chain joins TRBV5-1 and TRBJ1-5; D may be TRBD1 (5 bases). The germline V and J ends were trimmed by 0 bases and 5 bases, with 9 bases remaining between them. This CDR3 contains 14 residues. Per germline, CDR1 SGHRS and CDR2 YFSETQ.

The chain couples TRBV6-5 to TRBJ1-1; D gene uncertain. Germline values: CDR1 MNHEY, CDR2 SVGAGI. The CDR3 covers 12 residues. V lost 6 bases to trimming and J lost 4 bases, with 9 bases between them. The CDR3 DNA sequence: TGTGCCAGCAGCCCGGGGTTCACTGAAGCTTTCTTT. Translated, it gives CASSPGFTEAFF.

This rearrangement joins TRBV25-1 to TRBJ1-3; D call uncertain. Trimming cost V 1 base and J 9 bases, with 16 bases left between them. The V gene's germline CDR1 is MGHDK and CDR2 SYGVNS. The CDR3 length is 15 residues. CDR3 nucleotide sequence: TGTGCCAGCAGTGAATTAAACAATGAGGGAGGCACCATATATTTT. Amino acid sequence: CASSELNNEGGTIYF.